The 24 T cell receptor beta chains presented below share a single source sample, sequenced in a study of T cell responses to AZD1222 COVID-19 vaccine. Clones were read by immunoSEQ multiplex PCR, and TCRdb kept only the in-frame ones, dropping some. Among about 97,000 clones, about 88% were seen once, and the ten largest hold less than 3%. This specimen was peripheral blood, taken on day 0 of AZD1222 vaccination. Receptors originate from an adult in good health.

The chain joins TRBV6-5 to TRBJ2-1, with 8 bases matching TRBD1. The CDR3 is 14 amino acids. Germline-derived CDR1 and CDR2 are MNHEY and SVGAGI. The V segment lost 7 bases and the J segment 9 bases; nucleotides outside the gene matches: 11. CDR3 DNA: TGTGCCAGCAAACCGGGACAGGCTCGTCTTGAGCAGTTCTTC. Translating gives CASKPGQARLEQFF.

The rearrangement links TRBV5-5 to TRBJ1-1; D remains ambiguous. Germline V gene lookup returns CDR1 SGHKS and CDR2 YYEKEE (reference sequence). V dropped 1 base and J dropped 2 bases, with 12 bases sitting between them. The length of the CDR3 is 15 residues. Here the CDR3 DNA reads TGTGCCAGCAGCTTGAGACGGTCGGTCAACACTGAAGCTTTCTTT. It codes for CASSLRRSVNTEAFF.

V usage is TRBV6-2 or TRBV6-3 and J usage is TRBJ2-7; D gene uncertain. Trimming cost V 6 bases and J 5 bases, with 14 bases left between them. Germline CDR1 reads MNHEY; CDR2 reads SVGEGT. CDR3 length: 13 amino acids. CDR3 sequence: CASSRPLKHEQYF. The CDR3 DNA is TGTGCCAGCAGCCGGCCCCTAAAGCACGAGCAGTACTTC.

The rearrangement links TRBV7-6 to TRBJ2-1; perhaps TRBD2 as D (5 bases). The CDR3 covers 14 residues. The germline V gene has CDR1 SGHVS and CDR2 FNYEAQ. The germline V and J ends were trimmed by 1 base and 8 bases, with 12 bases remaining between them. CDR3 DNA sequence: TGTGCCAGCAGCTTAGAAACCCTAGCCCATGAGCAGTTCTTC. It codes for CASSLETLAHEQFF.

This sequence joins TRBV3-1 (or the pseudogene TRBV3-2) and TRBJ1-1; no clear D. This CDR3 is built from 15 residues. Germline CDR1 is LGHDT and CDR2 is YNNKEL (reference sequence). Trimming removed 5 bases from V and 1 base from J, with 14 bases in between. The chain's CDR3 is CASSKGRDSNTEAFF. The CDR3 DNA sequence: TGTGCCAGCAGCAAAGGACGGGATTCGAACACTGAAGCTTTCTTT.

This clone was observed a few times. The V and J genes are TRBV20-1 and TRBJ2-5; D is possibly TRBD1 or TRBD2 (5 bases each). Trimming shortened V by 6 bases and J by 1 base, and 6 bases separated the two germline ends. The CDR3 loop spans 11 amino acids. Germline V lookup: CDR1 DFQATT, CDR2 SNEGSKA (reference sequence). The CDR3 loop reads CSAGAQETQYF. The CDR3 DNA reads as TGCAGTGCCGGGGCCCAAGAGACCCAGTACTTC.

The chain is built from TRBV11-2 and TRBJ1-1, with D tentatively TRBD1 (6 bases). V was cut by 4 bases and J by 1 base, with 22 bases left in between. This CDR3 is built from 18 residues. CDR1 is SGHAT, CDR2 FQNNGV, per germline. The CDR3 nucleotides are TGTGCCAGCAGCTCGCCACAAAAGGGGGGACACACGAACACTGAAGCTTTCTTT. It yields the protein CASSSPQKGGHTNTEAFF.

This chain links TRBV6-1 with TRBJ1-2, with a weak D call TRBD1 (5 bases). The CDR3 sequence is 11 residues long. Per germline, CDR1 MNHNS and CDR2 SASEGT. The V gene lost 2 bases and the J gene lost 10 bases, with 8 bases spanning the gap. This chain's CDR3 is CASSEKDTYTF. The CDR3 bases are TGTGCCAGCAGTGAAAAGGACACCTACACCTTC.

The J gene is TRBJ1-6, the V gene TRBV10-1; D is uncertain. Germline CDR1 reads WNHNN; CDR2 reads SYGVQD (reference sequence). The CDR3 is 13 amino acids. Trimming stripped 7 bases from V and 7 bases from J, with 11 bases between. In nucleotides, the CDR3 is TGCGCCAGCACTCCGACGGGAAATTCACCCCTCCACTTT. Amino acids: CASTPTGNSPLHF.

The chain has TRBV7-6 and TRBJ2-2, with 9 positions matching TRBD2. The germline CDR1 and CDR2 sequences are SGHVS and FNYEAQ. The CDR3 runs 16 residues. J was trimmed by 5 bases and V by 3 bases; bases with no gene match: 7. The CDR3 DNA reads TGTGCCAGCAGCTTCATGGCTAGCGGGGCGACCGGGGAGCTGTTTTTT. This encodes CASSFMASGATGELFF.

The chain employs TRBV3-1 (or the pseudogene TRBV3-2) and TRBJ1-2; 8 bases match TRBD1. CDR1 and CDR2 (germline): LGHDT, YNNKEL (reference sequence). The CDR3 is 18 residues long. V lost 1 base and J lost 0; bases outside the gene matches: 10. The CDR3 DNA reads TGTGCCAGCAGCCAAGCAAGACAGGGGAGGTTGGCTAACTATGGCTACACCTTC. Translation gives CASSQARQGRLANYGYTF.

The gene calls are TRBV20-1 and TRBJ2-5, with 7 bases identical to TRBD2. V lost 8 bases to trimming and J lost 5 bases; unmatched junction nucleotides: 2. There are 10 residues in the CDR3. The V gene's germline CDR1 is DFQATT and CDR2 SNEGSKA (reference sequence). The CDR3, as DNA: TGCAGTTTTAGCGGGGAGACCCAGTACTTC. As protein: CSFSGETQYF.

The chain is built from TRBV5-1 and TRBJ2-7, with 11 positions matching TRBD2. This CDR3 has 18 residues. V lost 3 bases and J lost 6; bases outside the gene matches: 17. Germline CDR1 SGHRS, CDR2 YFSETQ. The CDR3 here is CASSSETSGEISLFEQYF. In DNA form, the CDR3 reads TGCGCCAGCAGCTCCGAGACTAGCGGGGAGATTAGTTTATTCGAGCAGTACTTC.

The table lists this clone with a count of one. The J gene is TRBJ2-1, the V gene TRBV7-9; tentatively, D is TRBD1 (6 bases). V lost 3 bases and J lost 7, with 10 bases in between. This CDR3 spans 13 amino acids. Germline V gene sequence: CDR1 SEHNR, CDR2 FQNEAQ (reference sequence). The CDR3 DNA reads TGTGCCAGCAGCTTTATGGGGGCTAATGAGCAGTTCTTC. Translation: CASSFMGANEQFF.

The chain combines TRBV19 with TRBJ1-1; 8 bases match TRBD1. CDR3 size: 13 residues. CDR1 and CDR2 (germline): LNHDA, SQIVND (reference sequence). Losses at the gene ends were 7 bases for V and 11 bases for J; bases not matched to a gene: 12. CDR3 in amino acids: CASTRDRGSGAFF. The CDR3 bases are TGTGCCAGTACCCGTGACAGGGGTAGTGGGGCTTTCTTT.

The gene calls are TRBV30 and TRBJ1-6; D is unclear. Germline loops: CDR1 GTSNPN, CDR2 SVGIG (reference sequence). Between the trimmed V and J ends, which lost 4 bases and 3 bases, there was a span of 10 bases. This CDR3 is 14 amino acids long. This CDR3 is CAWTGRLYNSPLHF. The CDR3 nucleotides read TGTGCCTGGACTGGCAGGCTCTATAATTCACCCCTCCACTTT.

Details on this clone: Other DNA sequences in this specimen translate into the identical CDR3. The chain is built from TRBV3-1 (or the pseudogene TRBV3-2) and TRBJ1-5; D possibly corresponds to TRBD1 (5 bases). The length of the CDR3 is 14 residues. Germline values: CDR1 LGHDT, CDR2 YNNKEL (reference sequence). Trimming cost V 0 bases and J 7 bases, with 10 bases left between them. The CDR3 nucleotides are TGTGCCAGCAGCCAAGAGGTCGGGGGGCAGCCCCAGCATTTT. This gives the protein CASSQEVGGQPQHF.

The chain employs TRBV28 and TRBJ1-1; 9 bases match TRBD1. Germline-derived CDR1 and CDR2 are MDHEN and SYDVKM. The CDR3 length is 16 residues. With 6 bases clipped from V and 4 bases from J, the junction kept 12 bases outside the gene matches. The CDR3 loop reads CASSVPGQGLGTEAFF. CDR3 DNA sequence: TGTGCCAGCAGCGTCCCGGGACAGGGTTTGGGCACTGAAGCTTTCTTT.

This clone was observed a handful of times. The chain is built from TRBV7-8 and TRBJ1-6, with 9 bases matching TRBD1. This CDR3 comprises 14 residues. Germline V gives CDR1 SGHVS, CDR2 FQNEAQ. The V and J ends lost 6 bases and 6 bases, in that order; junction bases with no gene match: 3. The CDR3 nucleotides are TGTGCCAGCAGTTCGGACAGGGGTAATTCACCCCTCCACTTT. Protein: CASSSDRGNSPLHF.

CDR3 sequence reads: CASSRQGAEAFF. The CDR3 DNA is TGTGCCAGCAGCAGACAGGGTGCTGAAGCTTTCTTT. The chain is built from TRBV6-5 and TRBJ1-1; 7 bases align to TRBD1. Germline CDR1 is MNHEY and CDR2 is SVGAGI. With 6 bases clipped from V and 6 bases from J, the junction kept 4 bases outside the gene matches. The CDR3 spans 12 residues.

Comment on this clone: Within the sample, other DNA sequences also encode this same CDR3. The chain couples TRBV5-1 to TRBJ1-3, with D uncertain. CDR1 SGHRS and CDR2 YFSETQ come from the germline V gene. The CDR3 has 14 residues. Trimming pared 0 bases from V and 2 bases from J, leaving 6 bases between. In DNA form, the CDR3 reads TGCGCCAGCAGCTTGGACCGAGCTGGAAACACCATATATTTT. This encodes CASSLDRAGNTIYF.

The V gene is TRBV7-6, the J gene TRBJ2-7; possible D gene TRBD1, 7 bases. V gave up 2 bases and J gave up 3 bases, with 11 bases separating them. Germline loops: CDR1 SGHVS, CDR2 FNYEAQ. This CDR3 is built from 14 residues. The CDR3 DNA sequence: TGTGCCAGCAGCTTAAGGCAGGGGGGCTACGAGCAGTACTTC. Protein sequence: CASSLRQGGYEQYF.

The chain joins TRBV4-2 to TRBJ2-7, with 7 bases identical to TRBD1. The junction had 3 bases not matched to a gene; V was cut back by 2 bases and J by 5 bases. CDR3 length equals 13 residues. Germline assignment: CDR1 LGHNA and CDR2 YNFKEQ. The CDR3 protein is CASSQRQGNEQYF. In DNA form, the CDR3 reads TGTGCCAGCAGCCAACGACAGGGCAACGAGCAGTACTTC.

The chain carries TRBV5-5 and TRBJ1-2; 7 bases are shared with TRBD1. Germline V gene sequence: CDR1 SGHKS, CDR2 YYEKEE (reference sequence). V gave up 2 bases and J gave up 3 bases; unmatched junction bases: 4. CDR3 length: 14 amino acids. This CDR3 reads CASSFYRGDYGYTF. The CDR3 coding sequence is TGTGCCAGCAGCTTTTACAGGGGAGACTATGGCTACACCTTC.